Described below is a single T cell receptor beta chain sequence and its context. The antigen this receptor binds is unknown. No clone much larger than this one lies a single base away; base qualities are absent. This entry belongs to a study of blood T cell repertoires in COVID-19 (dated by TCRdb to 2020 to 2021). With respect to the entire study: The collaborator samples originated in the United States, Italy and Spain and spanned the acute and convalescent phases of COVID-19. A freely available public database, intended as a resource for researchers studying the immune response to SARS-CoV-2, is where the repertoires were released. The material from the prospective study consisted of cDNA or gDNA derived from T cells, B-cell-depleted T cells, or PBMCs. The samples were drawn from the first 160 participants of the ongoing ImmuneRACE study and from 950 to 1,500 subjects provided by 6 global collaborators. The sample metadata nearly always contained a de-identified subject ID, COVID-19 status, age in years and sex. HLA class I and class II types, where available, came from metadata supplied by the sample provider rather than from assay-based typing. The dataset comprised deeply sampled blood TCRbeta repertoires from subjects exposed to, actively infected with, or recovered from COVID-19. Findings and caveats that apply to the study as a whole: Clinical and demographic metadata were provided uncurated, with the amount varying by source and participant.

Measured from the cysteine to the phenylalanine, the CDR3 is 13 residues long. The kept DNA is CDR3 alone, 39 bases in frame from the first base. The germline V gene provides CDR1 ENHRY and CDR2 SYGVKD. V and J lose 6 bases and 7 bases, and a span of 12 bases separates them. Another Seattle source contributed samples from volunteer blood donors who had recovered from COVID-19. The collaborating institutions used their own protocols to collect whole blood in K2EDTA tubes. For TCRbeta analysis, collaborators shipped samples in one of three forms: frozen whole blood, isolated PBMCs, or DNA extracted from either of those sample types. TCRbeta CDR3 regions were amplified from genomic DNA by means of the immunoSEQ Assay, a bias-controlled multiplex PCR. The study's own analysis went as follows. Within the assay, amplification of reference gene primers was used to estimate how many nucleated cells each sample contained. To quantify the absolute abundance of each unique TCRbeta CDR3 rearrangement, sequence reads were collapsed and filtered. Productive Simpson clonality was computed per sample as the square root of Simpson's diversity index over productive rearrangements. TCRdb retrieved this table from immuneACCESS and kept in-frame rearrangements only. Not all clones are present; in checked studies, unresolved V genes account for under half, and no reason is known for the remainder. For V, J and clone size, that table is used; D and trimming come from the DNA. The sample table shows 140,000 to 150,000 clones, and 87% are seen once. The top ten hold 30% to 45% of the sample.

This sequence was found in a man between 50 and 59 years old who had recovered from COVID-19. Input material: peripheral blood. Here the chain combines TRBV10-3 and TRBJ1-4, with no confident D gene call. The CDR3 has the sequence CAISGGASEKLFF. The DNA sequence follows: TGTGCCATCAGCGGCGGCGCCTCTGAAAAACTGTTTTTT.